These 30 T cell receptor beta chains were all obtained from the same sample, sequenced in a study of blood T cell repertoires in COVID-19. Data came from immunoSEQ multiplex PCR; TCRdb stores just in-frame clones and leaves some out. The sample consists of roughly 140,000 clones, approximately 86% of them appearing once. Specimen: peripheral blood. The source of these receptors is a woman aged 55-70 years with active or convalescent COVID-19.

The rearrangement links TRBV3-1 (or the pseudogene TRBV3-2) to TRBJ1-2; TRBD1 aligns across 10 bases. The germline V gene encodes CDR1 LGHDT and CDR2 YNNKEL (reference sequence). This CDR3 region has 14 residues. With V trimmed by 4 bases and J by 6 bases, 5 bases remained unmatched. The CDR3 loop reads CASSLGTGEDGYTF. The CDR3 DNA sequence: TGTGCCAGCAGCCTTGGGACAGGGGAGGATGGCTACACCTTC.

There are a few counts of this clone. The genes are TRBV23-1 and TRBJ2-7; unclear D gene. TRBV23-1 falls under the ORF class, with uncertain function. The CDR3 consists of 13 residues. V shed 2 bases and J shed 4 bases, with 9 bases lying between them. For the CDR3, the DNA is TGCGCCAGCAGTCAAGTATCGTGTTACGAGCAGTACTTC. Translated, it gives CASSQVSCYEQYF.

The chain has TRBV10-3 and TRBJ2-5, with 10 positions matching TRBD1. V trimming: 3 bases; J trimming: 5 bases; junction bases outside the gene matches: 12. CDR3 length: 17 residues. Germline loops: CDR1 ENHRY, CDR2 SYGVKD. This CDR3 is CAISDLRDRGVLETQYF. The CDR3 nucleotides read TGTGCCATCAGTGACCTCCGGGACAGGGGAGTACTGGAGACCCAGTACTTC.

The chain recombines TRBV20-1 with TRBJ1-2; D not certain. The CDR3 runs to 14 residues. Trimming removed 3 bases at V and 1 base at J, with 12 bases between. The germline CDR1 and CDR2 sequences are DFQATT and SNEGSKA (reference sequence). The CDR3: CSASGLSSNYGYTF. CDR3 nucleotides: TGCAGTGCTAGTGGTCTTTCGAGTAACTATGGCTACACCTTC.

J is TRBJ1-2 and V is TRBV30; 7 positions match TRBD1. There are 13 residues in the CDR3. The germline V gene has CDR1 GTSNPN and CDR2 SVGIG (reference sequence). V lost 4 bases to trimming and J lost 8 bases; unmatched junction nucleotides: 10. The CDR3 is CAWNRGWARGYTF. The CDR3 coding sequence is TGTGCCTGGAACAGGGGCTGGGCAAGGGGCTACACCTTC.

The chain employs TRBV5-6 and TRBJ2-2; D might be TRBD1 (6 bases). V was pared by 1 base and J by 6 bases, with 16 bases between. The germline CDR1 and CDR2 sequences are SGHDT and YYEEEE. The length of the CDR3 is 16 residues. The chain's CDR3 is CASSLLWQGTSGELFF. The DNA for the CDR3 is TGTGCCAGCAGCTTGTTATGGCAGGGGACGTCCGGGGAGCTGTTTTTT.

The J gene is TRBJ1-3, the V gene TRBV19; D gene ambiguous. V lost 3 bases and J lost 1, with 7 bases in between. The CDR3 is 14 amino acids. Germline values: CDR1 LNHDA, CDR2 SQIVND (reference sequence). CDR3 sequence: CASSIWQSGNTIYF. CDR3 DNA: TGTGCCAGTAGTATTTGGCAGTCTGGAAACACCATATATTTT.

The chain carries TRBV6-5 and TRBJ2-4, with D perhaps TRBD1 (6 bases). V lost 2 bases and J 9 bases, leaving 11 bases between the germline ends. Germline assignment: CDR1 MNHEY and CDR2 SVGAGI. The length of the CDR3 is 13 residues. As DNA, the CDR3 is TGTGCCAGCAGTTACCAGGGGAGTGGCATTCAGTACTTC. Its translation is CASSYQGSGIQYF.

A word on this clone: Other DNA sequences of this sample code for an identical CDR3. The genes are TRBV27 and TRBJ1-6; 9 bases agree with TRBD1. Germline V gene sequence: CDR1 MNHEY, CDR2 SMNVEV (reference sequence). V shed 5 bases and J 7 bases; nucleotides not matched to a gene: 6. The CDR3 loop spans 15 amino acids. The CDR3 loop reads CASSPRTGVNSPLHF. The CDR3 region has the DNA TGTGCCAGCAGTCCGCGGACAGGGGTAAATTCACCCCTCCACTTT.

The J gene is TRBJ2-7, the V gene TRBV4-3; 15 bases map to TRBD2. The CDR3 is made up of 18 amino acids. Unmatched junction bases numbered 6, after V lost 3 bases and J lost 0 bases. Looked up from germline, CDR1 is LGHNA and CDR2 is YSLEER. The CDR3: CASSQAGLAGGISYEQYF. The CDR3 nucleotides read TGCGCCAGCAGCCAGGCGGGACTAGCGGGGGGAATCTCCTACGAGCAGTACTTC.

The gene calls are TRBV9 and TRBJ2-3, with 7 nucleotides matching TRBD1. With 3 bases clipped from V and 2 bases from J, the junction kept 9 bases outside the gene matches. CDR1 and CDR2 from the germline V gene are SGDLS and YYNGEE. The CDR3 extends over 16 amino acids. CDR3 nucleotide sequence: TGTGCCAGCAGCGCGCAACCGGGACAGACCACAGATACGCAGTATTTT. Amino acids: CASSAQPGQTTDTQYF.

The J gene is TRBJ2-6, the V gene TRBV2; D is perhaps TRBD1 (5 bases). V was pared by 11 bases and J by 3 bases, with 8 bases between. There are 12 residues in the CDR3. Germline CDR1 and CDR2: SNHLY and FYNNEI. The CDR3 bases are TGTGCCTCAGGGAATGGGGCCAACGTCCTGACTTTC. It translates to CASGNGANVLTF.

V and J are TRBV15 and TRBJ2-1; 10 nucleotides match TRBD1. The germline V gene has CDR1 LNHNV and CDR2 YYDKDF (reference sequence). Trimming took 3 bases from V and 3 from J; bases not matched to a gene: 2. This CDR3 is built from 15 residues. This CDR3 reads CATSSGQGVYNEQFF. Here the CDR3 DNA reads TGTGCCACCAGCAGCGGACAGGGGGTCTACAATGAGCAGTTCTTC.

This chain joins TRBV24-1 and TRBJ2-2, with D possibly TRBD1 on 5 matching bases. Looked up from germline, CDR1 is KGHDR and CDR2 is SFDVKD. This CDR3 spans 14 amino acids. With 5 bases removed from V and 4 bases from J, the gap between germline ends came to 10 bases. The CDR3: CATSGRASTGELFF. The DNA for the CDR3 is TGTGCCACCAGTGGCAGGGCAAGCACCGGGGAGCTGTTTTTT.

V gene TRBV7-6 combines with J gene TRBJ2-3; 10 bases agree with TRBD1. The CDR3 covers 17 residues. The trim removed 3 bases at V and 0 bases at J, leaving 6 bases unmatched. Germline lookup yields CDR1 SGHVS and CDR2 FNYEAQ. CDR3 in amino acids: CASSFPGTGDSTDTQYF. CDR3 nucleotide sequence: TGTGCCAGCAGCTTTCCCGGGACAGGGGACAGCACAGATACGCAGTATTTT. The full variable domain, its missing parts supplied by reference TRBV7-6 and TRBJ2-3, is GAGVSQSPRYKVTKRGQDVALRCDPISGHVSLYWYRQALGQGPEFLTYFNYEAQQDKSGLPNDRFSAERPEGSISTLTIQRTEQRDSAMYRCASSFPGTGDSTDTQYFGPGTRLTVL.

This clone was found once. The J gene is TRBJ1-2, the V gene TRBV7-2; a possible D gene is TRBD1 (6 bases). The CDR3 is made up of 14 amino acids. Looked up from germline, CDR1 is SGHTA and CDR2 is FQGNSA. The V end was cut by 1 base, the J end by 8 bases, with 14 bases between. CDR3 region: CASSLDRVGRGYTF. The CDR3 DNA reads TGTGCCAGCAGCTTAGACAGGGTGGGAAGGGGCTACACCTTC.

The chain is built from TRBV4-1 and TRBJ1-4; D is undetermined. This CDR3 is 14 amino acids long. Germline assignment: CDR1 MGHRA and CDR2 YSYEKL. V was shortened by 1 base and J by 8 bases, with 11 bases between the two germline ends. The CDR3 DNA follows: TGCGCCAGCAGCCAAGGATATGGGAGCGAAAAACTGTTTTTT. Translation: CASSQGYGSEKLFF.

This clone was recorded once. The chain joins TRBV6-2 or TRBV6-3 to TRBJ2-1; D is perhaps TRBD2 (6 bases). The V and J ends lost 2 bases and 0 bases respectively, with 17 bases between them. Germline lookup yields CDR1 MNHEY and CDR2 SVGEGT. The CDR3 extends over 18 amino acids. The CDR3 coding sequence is TGTGCCAGCAGTTACGAGCGTCCCCGGGGGAGCTCCTACAATGAGCAGTTCTTC. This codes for CASSYERPRGSSYNEQFF.

The CDR3 sequence is CASSLGGVGYGYTF. In DNA form, the CDR3 reads TGTGCCAGCAGCTTAGGCGGGGTAGGCTATGGCTACACCTTC. V is TRBV7-2 and J is TRBJ1-2; D remains ambiguous. The CDR3 loop spans 14 amino acids. Germline assignment: CDR1 SGHTA and CDR2 FQGNSA. The germline V and J ends were trimmed by 1 base and 4 bases, with 10 bases remaining between them. The complete variable domain, with remaining parts taken from reference TRBV7-2 and TRBJ1-2, reads GAGVSQSPSNKVTEKGKDVELRCDPISGHTALYWYRQSLGQGLEFLIYFQGNSAPDKSGLPSDRFSAERTGGSVSTLTIQRTQQEDSAVYLCASSLGGVGYGYTFGSGTRLTVV.

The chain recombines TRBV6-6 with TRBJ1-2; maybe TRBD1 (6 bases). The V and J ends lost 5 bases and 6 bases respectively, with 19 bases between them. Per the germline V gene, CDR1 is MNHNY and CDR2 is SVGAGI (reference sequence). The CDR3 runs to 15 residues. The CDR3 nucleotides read TGTGCCAGCAGTCCACCGACAGGCGTCAAGGATGGCTACACCTTC. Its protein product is CASSPPTGVKDGYTF.

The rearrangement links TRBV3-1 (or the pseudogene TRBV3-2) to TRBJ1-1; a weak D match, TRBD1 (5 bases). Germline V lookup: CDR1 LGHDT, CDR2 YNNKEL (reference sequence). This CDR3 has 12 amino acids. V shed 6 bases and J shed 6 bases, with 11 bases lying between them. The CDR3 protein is CASRARGAEAFF. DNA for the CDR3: TGTGCCAGCAGGGCACGGGGGGCTGAAGCTTTCTTT.

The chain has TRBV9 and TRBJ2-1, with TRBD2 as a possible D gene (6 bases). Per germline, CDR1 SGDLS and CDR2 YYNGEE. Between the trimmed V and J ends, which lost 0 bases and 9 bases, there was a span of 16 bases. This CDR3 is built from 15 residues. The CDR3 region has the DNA TGTGCCAGCAGCGTAGATCCCGAGGACTATCCTGAGCAGTTCTTC. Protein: CASSVDPEDYPEQFF.

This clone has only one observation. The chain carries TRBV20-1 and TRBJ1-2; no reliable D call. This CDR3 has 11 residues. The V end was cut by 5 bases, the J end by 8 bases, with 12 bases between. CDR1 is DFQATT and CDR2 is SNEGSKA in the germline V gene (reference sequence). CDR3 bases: TGCAGTGCTGAACCAGTTACCGGCTACACCTTC. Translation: CSAEPVTGYTF.

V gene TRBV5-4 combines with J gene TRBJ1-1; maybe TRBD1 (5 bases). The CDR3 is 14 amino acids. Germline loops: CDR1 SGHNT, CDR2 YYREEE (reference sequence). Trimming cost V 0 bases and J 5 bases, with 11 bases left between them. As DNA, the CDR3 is TGTGCCAGCAGCTTGGGGGGGGTTGAAACTGAAGCTTTCTTT. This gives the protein CASSLGGVETEAFF.

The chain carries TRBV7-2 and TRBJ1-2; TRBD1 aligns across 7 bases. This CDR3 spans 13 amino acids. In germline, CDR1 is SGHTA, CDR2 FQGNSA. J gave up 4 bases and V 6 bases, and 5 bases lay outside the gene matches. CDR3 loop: CASRPQGTYGYTF. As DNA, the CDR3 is TGTGCCAGCAGGCCACAGGGGACCTATGGCTACACCTTC.

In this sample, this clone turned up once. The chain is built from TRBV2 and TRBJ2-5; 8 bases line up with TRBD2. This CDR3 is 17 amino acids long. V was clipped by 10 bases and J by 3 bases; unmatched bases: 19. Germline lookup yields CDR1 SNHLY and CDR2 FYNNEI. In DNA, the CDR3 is TGTGCCACCGTCCCCCGGGGGGGCCTTGGGGTAAAAGAGACCCAGTACTTC. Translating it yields CATVPRGGLGVKETQYF.

The CDR3 loop is CASSFPLATAFF. The CDR3 DNA follows: TGTGCCAGCAGCTTCCCCCTAGCCACGGCTTTCTTT. This chain uses TRBV7-9 with TRBJ1-1; D call uncertain. This CDR3 region has 12 residues. The V end was cut by 3 bases, the J end by 11 bases, with 13 bases between. CDR1 and CDR2 (germline): SEHNR, FQNEAQ (reference sequence).

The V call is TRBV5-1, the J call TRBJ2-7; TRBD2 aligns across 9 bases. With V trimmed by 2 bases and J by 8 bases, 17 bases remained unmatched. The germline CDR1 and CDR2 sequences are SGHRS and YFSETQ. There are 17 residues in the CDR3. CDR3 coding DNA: TGCGCCAGCAGCTTCAGGTCTAGCGGGGTGGGCCCCTTGAAGCAGTACTTC. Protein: CASSFRSSGVGPLKQYF.

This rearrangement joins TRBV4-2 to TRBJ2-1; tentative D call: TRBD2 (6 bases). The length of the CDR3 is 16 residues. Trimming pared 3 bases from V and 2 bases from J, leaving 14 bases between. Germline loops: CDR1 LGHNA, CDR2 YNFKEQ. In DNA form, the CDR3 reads TGTGCCAGCAGCCAGTCGGGGGTCTTTCCCTACAATGAGCAGTTCTTC. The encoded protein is CASSQSGVFPYNEQFF.

The CDR3 DNA reads TGTGCCAGCAGCCTCGGACAGGGAGTCGGGGCCAACGTCCTGACTTTC. It codes for CASSLGQGVGANVLTF. The chain links TRBV5-4 to TRBJ2-6; 8 positions agree with TRBD1. V shed 4 bases and J 4 bases; nucleotides not matched to a gene: 7. The CDR3 is made up of 16 amino acids. Germline CDR1 is SGHNT and CDR2 is YYREEE (reference sequence). The full variable domain, rest sourced from reference TRBV5-4 and TRBJ2-6, is ETGVTQSPTHLIKTRGQQVTLRCSSQSGHNTVSWYQQALGQGPQFIFQYYREEENGRGNFPPRFSGLQFPNYSSELNVNALELDDSALYLCASSLGQGVGANVLTFGAGSRLTVL.